This TCR beta chain was observed in a study of blood T cell repertoires in COVID-19. At the level of the study: Both acute and convalescent COVID-19 samples were obtained from the United States, Italy and Spain. Nucleic acid was either cDNA or gDNA, and it came from T cells, B-cell-depleted T cells, or PBMCs.

Libraries were prepared by immunoSEQ multiplex PCR; TCRdb keeps only in-frame clonotypes and omits some of them. Among around 140,000 clones listed, 70% to 90% were seen once. This CDR3 spans 12 amino acids. The ends lost 5 bases at V and 7 bases at J; junction bases unmatched: 7. Germline V gives CDR1 SQVTM, CDR2 ANQGSEA. The sample holds a few counts of this clone. V gene TRBV29-1 combines with J gene TRBJ2-7, with 8 bases matching TRBD1. Sequenced: peripheral blood. The sequence came from a woman aged 55-70 years with acute or convalescent COVID-19. CDR3 in amino acids: CSVTTGVGEQYF. CDR3 nucleotides: TGCAGCGTTACGACAGGGGTGGGTGAGCAGTACTTC.